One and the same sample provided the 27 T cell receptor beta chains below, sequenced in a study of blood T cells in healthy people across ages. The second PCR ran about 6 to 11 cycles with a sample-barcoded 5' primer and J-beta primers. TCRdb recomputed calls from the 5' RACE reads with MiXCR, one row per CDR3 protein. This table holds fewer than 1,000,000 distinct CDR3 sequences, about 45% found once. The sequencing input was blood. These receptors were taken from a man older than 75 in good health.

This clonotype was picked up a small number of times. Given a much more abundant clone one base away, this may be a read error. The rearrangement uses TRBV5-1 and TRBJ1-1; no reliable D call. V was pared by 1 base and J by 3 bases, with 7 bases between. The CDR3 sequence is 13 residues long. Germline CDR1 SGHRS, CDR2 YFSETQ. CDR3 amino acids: CASSLRLDTEAFF. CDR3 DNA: TGCGCCAGCAGCTTGAGGTTGGACACTGAAGCTTTCTTT.

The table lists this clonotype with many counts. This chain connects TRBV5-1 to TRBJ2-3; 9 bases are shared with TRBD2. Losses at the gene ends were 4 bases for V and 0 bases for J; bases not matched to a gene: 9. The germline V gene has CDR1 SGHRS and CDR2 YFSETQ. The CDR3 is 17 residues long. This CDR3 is CASSIGGTSLSTDTQYF. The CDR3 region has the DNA TGCGCCAGCAGCATTGGGGGGACTAGCCTAAGCACAGATACGCAGTATTTT.

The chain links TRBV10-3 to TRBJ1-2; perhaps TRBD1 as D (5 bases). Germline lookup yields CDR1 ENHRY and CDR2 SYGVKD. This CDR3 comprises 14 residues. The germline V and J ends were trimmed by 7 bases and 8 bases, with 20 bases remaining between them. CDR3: CAITNIGGGVGYTF. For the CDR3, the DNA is TGTGCCATCACCAACATCGGGGGAGGGGTCGGCTACACCTTC.

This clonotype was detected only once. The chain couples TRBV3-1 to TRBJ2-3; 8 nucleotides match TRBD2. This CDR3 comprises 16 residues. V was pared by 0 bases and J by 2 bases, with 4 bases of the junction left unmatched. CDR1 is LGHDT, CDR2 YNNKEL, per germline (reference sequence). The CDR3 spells CASSQEGGRTTDTQYF. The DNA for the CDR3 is TGTGCCAGCAGCCAAGAAGGCGGGAGGACCACAGATACGCAGTATTTT.

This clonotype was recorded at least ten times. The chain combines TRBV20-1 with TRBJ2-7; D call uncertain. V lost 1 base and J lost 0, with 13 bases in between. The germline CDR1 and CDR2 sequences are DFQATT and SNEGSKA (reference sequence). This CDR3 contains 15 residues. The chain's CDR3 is CSARVPASNSYEQYF. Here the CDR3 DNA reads TGCAGTGCTAGAGTCCCGGCTTCCAACTCCTACGAGCAGTACTTC.

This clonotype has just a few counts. The CDR3 DNA sequence: TGTGCCAGCAGTCGTCAGGGGGGGCCGGGCTATGGCTACACCTTC. It encodes CASSRQGGPGYGYTF. The chain joins TRBV27 to TRBJ1-2; TRBD1 matches at 7 bases. Germline lookup yields CDR1 MNHEY and CDR2 SMNVEV (reference sequence). The J segment lost 4 bases and the V segment lost 5 bases, leaving 10 bases of the junction unmatched. CDR3 length: 15 residues.

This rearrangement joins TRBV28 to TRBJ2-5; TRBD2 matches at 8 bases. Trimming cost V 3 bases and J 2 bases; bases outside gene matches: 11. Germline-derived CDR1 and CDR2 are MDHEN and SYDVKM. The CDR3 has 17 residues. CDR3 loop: CASSLSRRLARQETQYF. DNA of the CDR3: TGTGCCAGCAGTTTGTCCCGGAGACTAGCGCGACAAGAGACCCAGTACTTC.

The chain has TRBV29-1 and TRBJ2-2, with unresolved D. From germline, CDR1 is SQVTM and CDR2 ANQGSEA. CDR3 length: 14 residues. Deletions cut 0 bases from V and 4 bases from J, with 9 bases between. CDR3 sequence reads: CSVEDLRATGELFF. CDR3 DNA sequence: TGCAGCGTTGAAGATCTTCGGGCCACCGGGGAGCTGTTTTTT.

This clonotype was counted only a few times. Here the CDR3 reads CASSLGGDYTDTQYF. As DNA, the CDR3 is TGTGCCAGCAGCTTAGGGGGGGACTACACAGATACGCAGTATTTT. The chain couples TRBV7-2 to TRBJ2-3, with 7 nucleotides matching TRBD2. V was clipped by 1 base and J by 2 bases; unmatched bases: 3. CDR1 and CDR2 (germline): SGHTA, FQGNSA. CDR3 length equals 15 residues.

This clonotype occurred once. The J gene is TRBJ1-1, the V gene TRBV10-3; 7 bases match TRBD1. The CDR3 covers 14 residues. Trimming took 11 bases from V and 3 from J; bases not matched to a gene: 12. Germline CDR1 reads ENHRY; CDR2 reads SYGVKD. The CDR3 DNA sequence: TGTGCCCCCTACCGGGACAGACTACACACTGAAGCTTTCTTT. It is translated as CAPYRDRLHTEAFF.

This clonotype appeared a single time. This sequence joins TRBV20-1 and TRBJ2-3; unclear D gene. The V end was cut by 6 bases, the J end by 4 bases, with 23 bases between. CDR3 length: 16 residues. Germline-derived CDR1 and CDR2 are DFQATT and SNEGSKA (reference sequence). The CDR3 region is CSATLSRVSQADTQYF. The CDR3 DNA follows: TGCAGTGCCACTTTGAGCCGGGTTTCCCAAGCAGATACGCAGTATTTT.

The CDR3 DNA reads TGTGCCAGCACCGGGAGCACGGGGGAGACCCAGTACTTC. Translating gives CASTGSTGETQYF. V is TRBV7-2 and J is TRBJ2-7; possibly TRBD2 for D (6 bases). The tail of the sequence fits TRBJ2-5 better, so the J call may be wrong. CDR1 and CDR2 (germline): SGHTA, FQGNSA. The CDR3 extends over 13 amino acids.

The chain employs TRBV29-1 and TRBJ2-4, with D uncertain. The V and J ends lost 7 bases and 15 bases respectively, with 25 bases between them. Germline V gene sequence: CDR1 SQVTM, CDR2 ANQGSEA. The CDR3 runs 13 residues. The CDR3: CSAGSRNEETRYF. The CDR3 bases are TGCAGCGCCGGAAGCAGGAATGAAGAGACCCGGTACTTC.

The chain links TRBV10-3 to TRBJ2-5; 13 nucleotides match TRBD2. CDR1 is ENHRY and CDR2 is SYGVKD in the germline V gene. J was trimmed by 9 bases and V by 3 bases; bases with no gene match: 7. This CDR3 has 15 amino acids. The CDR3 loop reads CAISEAGTSGVAQYF. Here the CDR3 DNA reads TGTGCCATCAGTGAAGCCGGGACTAGCGGGGTGGCCCAGTACTTC.

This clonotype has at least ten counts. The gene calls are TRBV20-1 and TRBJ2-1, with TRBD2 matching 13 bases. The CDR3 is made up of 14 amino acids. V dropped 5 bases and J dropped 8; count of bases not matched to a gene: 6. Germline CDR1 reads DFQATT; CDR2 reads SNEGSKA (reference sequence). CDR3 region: CSAPGTSGAYEQFF. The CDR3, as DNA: TGCAGTGCTCCCGGGACTAGCGGGGCCTATGAGCAGTTCTTC.

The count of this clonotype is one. CDR3 coding DNA: TGTGCCAGCAGCCGAACGGATAGCGGGCCATACAATGAGCAGTACTTC. Translation: CASSRTDSGPYNEQYF. The genes are TRBV7-7 and TRBJ2-1; 7 positions match TRBD2. Gene TRBJ2-7 matches the end of the DNA better, so the J call may be wrong. This CDR3 spans 16 amino acids. Looked up from germline, CDR1 is SSHAT and CDR2 is FNYEAQ (reference sequence).

CDR3: CSAGEGTTDTQYF. The DNA for the CDR3 is TGCAGTGCAGGGGAGGGTACAACAGATACGCAGTATTTT. The chain combines TRBV20-1 with TRBJ2-3, with TRBD2 matching over 7 bases. The V segment lost 6 bases and the J segment 3 bases; nucleotides outside the gene matches: 6. The CDR3 length is 13 residues. Germline CDR1 DFQATT, CDR2 SNEGSKA (reference sequence).

The CDR3 DNA follows: TGTGCCAGCAGCTTCCGGACCCCCCCGACAAGTGAGCAGTTCTTC. This codes for CASSFRTPPTSEQFF. V is TRBV5-5 and J is TRBJ2-1, with D unclear. This CDR3 has 15 residues. Germline-derived CDR1 and CDR2 are SGHKS and YYEKEE (reference sequence). V was pared by 2 bases and J by 9 bases, with 18 bases between.

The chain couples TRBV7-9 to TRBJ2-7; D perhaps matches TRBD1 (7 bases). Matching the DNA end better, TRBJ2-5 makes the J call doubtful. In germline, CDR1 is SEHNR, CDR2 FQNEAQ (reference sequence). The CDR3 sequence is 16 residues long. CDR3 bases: TGTGCCAGCAGCTTAGCCCGGGGGACAGAGGAGGAGACCCAGTACTTC. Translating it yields CASSLARGTEEETQYF.

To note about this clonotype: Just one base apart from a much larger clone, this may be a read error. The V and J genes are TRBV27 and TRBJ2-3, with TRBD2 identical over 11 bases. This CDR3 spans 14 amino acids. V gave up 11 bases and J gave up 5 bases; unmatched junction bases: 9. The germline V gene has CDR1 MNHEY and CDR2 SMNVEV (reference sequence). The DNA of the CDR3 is TGTGCCGTTTTAGCGGGAGGGTTCATAGATACGCAGTATTTT. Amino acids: CAVLAGGFIDTQYF.

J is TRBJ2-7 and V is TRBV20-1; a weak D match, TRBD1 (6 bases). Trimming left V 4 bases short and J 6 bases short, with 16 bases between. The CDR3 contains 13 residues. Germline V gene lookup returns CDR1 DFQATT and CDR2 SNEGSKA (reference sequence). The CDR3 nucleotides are TGCAGTGCTAAAGATCTTCGAGGGGGCGAGCAGTACTTC. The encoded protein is CSAKDLRGGEQYF.

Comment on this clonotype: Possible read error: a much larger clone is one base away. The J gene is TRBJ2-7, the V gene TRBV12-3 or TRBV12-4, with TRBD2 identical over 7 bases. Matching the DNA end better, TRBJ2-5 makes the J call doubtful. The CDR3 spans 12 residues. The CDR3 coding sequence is TGTGCCGGCAGTCCACTAGCGGAGACCCAGTACTTC. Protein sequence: CAGSPLAETQYF.

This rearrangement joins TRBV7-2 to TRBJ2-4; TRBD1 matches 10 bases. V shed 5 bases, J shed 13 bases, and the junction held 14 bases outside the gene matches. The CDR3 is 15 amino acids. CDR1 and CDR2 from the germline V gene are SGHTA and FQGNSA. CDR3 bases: TGTGCCAGCAGCAAAGGGTGGACAGGGGGTGAAGAGCAGTACTTC. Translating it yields CASSKGWTGGEEQYF. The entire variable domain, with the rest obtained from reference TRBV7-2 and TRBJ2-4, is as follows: GAGVSQSPSNKVTEKGKDVELRCDPISGHTALYWYRQSLGQGLEFLIYFQGNSAPDKSGLPSDRFSAERTGGSVSTLTIQRTQQEDSAVYLCASSKGWTGGEEQYFGAGTRLSVL.

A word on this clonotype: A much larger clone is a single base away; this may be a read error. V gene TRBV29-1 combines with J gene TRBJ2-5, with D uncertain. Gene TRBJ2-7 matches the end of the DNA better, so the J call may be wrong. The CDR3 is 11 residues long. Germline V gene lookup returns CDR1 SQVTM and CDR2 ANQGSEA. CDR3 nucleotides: TGCAGCGGCAGCACAGATCGCGAGCAGTACTTC. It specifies CSGSTDREQYF.

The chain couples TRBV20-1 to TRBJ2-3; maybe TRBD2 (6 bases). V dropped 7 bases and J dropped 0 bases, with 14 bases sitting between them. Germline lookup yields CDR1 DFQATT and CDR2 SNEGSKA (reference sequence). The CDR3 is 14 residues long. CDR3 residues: CSVDRRGSTDTQYF. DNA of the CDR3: TGCAGTGTTGATCGACGGGGGAGCACAGATACGCAGTATTTT.

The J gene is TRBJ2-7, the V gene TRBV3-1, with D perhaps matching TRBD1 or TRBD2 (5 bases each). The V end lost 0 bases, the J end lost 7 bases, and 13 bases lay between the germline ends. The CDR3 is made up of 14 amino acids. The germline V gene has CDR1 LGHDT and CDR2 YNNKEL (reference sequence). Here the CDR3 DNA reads TGTGCCAGCAGCCAAGAGGGACCATGGGGTGAGCAGTACTTC. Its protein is CASSQEGPWGEQYF.

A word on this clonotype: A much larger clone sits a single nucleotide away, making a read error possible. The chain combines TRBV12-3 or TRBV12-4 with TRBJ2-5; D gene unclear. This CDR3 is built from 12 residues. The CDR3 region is CASGLTEETQYF. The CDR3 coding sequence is TGTGCCAGCGGTTTAACGGAAGAGACCCAGTACTTC.